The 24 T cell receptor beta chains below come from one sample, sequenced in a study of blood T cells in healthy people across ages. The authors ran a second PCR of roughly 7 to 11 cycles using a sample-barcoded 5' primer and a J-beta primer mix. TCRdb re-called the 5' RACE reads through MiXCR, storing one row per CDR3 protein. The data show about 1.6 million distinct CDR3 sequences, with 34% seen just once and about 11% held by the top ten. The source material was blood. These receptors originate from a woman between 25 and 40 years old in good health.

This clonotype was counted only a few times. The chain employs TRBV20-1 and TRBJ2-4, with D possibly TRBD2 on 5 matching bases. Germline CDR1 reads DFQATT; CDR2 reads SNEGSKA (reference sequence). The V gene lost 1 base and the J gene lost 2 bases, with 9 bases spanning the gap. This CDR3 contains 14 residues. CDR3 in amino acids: CSARVPGSKNIQYF. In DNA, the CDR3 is TGCAGTGCTAGAGTTCCGGGATCCAAAAACATTCAGTACTTC.

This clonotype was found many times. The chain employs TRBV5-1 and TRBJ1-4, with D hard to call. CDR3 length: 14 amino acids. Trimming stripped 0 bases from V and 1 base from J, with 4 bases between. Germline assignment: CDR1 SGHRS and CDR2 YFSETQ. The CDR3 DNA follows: TGCGCCAGCAGCTTGGGATTAACTAATGAAAAACTGTTTTTT. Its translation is CASSLGLTNEKLFF.

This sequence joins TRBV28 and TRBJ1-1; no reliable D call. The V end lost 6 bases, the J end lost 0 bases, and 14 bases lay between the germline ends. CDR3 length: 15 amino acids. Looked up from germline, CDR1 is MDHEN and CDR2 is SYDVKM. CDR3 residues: CASSFQDGMNTEAFF. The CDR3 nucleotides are TGTGCCAGCAGCTTCCAGGATGGCATGAACACTGAAGCTTTCTTT.

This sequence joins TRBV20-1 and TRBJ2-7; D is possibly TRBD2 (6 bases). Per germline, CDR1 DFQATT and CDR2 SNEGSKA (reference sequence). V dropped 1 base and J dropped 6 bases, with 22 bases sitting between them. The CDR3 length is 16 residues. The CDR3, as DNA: TGCAGTGCTAGAGGCAGAGCGGAGGGCCTAAGTCGCGAGCAGTACTTC. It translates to CSARGRAEGLSREQYF.

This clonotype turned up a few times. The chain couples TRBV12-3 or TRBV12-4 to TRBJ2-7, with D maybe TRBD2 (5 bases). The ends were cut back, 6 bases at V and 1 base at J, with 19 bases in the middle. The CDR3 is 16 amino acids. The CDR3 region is CASSPTSGLGSYEQYF. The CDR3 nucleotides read TGTGCCAGCAGCCCAACTTCCGGACTGGGATCCTACGAGCAGTACTTC.

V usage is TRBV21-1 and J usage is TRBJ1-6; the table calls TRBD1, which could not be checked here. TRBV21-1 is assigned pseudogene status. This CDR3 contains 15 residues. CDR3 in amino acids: CASSAGQGQNSPLHF. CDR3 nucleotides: TGTGCCAGCAGCGCCGGACAGGGGCAGAATTCACCCCTCCACTTT.

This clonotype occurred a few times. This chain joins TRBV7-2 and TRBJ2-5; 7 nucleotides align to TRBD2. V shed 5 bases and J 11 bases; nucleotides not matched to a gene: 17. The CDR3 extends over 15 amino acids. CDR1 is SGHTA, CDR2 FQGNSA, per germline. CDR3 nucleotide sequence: TGTGCCAGCAGCCCCGGACTAGTCGGCAGGAATGAGCAGTACTTC. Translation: CASSPGLVGRNEQYF.

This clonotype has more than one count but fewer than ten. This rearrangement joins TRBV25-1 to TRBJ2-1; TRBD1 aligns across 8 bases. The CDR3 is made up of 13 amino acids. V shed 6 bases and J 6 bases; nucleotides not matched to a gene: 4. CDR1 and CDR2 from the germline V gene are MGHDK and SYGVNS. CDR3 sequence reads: CASRTGDTNEQFF. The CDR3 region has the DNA TGTGCCAGCAGGACAGGGGATACCAATGAGCAGTTCTTC.

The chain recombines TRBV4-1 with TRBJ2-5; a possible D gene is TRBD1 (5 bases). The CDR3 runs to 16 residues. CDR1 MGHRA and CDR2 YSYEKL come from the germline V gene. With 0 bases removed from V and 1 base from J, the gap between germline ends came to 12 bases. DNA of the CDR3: TGCGCCAGCAGCCAAGAAGGGGTACTGTTCCAAGAGACCCAGTACTTC. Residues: CASSQEGVLFQETQYF.

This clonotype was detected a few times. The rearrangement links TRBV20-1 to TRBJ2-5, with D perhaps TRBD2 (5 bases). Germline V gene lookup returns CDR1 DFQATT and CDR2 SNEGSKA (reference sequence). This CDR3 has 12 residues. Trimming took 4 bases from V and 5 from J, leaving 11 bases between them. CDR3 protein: CSANEGAETQYF. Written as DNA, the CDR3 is TGCAGTGCTAATGAGGGCGCCGAGACCCAGTACTTC.

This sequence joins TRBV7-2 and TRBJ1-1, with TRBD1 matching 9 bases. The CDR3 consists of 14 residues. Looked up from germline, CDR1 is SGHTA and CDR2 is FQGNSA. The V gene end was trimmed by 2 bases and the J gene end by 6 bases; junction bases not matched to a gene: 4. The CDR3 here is CASSLWGQGPEAFF. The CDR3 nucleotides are TGTGCCAGCAGCTTATGGGGACAGGGCCCTGAAGCTTTCTTT.

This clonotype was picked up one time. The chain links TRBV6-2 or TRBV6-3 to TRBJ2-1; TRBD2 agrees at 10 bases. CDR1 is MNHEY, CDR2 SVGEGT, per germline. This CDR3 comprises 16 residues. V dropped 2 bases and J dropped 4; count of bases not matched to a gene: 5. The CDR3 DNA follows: TGTGCCAGCAGTTACAGGGCTAGCGGGAGTTACAATGAGCAGTTCTTC. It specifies CASSYRASGSYNEQFF.

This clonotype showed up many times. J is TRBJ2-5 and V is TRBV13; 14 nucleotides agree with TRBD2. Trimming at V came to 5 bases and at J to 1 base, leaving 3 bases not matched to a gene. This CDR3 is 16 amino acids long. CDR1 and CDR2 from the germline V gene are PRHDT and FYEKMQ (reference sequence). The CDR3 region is CASSRLAGGPQETQYF. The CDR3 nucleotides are TGTGCCAGCAGCCGACTAGCGGGGGGGCCCCAAGAGACCCAGTACTTC. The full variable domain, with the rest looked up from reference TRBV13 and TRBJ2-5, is AAGVIQSPRHLIKEKRETATLKCYPIPRHDTVYWYQQGPGQDPQFLISFYEKMQSDKGSIPDRFSAQQFSDYHSELNMSSLELGDSALYFCASSRLAGGPQETQYFGPGTRLLVL.

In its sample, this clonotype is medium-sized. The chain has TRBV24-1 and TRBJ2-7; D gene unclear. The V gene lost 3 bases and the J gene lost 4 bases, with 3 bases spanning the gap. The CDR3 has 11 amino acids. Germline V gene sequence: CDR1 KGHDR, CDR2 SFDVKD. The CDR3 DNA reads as TGTGCCACCAGTGATGGATACGAGCAGTACTTC. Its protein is CATSDGYEQYF.

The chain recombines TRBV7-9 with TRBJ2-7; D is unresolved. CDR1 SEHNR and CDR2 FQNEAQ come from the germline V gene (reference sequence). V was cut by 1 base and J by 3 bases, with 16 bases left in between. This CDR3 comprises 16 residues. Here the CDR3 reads CASSLVSLPSDYEQYF. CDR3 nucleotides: TGTGCCAGCAGCTTAGTGAGTCTACCATCTGACTACGAGCAGTACTTC.

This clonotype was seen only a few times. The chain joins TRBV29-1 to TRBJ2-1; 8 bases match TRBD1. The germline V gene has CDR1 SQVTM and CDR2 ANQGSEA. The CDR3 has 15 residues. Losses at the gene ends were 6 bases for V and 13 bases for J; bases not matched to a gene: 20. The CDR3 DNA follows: TGCAGCGTCCCCGGACAGGGAACCTGGGGAGAGACCCAGTTCTTC. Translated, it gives CSVPGQGTWGETQFF.

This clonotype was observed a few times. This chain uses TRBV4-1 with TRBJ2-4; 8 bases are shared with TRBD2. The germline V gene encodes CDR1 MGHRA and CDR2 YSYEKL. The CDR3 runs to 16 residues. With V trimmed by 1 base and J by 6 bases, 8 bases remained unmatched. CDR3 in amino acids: CASSQGSGNVLNIQYF. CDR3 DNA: TGCGCCAGCAGCCAAGGTAGCGGGAATGTTTTAAACATTCAGTACTTC.

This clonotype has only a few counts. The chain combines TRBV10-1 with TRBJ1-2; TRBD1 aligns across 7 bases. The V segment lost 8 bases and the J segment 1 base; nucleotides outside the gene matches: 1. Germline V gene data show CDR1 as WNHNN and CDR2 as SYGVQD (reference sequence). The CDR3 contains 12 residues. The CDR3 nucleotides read TGCGCCAGCGGGACAGTTAACTATGGCTACACCTTC. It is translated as CASGTVNYGYTF.

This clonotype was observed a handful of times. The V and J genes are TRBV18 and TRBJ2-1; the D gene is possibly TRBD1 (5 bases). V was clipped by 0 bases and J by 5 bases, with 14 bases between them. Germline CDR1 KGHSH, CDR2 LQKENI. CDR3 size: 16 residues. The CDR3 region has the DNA TGTGCCAGCTCACCACCGATCTGGGGCCCGGACAATGAGCAGTTCTTC. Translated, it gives CASSPPIWGPDNEQFF.

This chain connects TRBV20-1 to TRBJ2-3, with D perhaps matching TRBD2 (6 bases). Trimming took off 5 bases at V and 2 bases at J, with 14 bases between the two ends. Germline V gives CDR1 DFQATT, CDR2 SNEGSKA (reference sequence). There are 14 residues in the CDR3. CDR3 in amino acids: CSARGRGNTDTQYF. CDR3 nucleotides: TGCAGTGCTCGGGGACGGGGGAACACAGATACGCAGTATTTT.

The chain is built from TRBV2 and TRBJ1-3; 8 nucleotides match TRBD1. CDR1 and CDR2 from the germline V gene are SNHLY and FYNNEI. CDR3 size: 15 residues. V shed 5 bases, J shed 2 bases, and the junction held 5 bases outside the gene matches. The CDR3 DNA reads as TGTGCCAGCAGTAATCTACAGGGGGCTGGAAACACCATATATTTT. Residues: CASSNLQGAGNTIYF.

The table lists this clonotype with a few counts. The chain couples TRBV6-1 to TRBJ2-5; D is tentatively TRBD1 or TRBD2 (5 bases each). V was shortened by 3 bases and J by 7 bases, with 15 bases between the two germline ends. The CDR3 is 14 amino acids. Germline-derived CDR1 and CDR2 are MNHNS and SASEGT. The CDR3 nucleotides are TGTGCCAGCAGTGAGGGGACGGCTCCGGGGACCCAGTACTTC. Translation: CASSEGTAPGTQYF.

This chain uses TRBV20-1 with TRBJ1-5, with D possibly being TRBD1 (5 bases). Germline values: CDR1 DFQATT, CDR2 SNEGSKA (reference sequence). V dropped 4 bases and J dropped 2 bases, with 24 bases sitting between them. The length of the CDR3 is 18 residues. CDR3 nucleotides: TGCAGTGCTACCCTATCCGGGACTGCAGGCTTGGGCAATCAGCCCCAGCATTTT. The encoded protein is CSATLSGTAGLGNQPQHF.

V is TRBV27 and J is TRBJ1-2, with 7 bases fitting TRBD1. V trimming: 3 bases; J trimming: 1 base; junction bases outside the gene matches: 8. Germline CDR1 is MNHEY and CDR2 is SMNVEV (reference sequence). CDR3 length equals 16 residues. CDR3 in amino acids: CASSLVTAGGNYGYTF. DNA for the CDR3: TGTGCCAGCAGTTTGGTTACAGCAGGGGGTAACTATGGCTACACCTTC.